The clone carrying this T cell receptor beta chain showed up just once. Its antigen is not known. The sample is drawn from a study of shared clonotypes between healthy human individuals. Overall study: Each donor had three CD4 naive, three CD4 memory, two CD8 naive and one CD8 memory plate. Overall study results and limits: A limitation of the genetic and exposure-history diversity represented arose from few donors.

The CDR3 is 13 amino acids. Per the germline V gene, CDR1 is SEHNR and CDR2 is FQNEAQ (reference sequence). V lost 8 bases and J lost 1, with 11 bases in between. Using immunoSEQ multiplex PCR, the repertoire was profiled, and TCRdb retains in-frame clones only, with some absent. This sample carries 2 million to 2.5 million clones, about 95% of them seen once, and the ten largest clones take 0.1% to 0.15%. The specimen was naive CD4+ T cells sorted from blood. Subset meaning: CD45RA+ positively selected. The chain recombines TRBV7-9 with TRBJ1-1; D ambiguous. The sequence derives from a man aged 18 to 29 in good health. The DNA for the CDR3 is TGTGCCAGCGTCTCGGCGGGGAACACTGAAGCTTTCTTT. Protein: CASVSAGNTEAFF.